This T cell receptor (beta chain) was profiled in a study of cytomegalovirus exposure and HLA in healthy donors. Turning to the study itself: Among the roughly 430 genotyped donors, more than 70% were placed in the Caucasian-associated ancestry cluster. Notes on the study in general: The authors confirmed in vitro that three CMV-associated chains were specific for CMV antigens.

Points on this clone: The antigen remains undetermined.

A multiplex PCR was run with 60 Vbeta primers and 13 Jbeta primers. Data came from immunoSEQ multiplex PCR; TCRdb stores just in-frame clones and leaves some out. Seen here are around 100,000 clones, roughly 77% observed once, and the top ten hold approximately 3.6%. Trimming cost V 7 bases and J 6 bases, with 16 bases left between them. CDR1 and CDR2 (germline): MNHNS, SASEGT. The CDR3 has 14 amino acids. The rearrangement links TRBV6-1 to TRBJ1-5; D call uncertain. The sequence was obtained from a woman between 50 and 59 years old in good health and CMV-seropositive. Specimen: PBMCs. CDR3: CASTTQRGIQPQHF. Here the CDR3 DNA reads TGTGCCAGCACCACCCAGCGGGGAATTCAGCCCCAGCATTTT.